Sequencing of this TCR beta chain was carried out in a study of type 1 regulatory T cells. Study as a whole: This in vitro CD4 product, T-allo10, is enriched for Tr1 cells and alloantigen-specific. Findings and limits, study-wide: Compared with non-Tr1 cells, Tr1 cells showed a narrower TCR repertoire.

Looked up from germline, CDR1 is MNHEY and CDR2 is SVGEGT. CDR3 length: 17 amino acids. J lost 0 bases, V lost 6 bases, and 9 bases had no gene match. Note on this clonotype: The target antigen is unknown.

TCRdb analysed the reads with MiXCR anew, one entry per CDR3 protein. The sample consists of about 67,000 distinct CDR3 sequences, roughly 50% of them appearing once. The chain joins TRBV6-2 or TRBV6-3 to TRBJ2-5, with TRBD2 identical over 11 bases. Sequences were obtained from cultured non-Tr1 T cells, either the whole culture or a sorted T cell fraction (not recorded which). The clonotype was recovered from a human donor in good health. The CDR3 sequence is CASSRTSGGWYQETQYF. CDR3 nucleotides: TGTGCCAGCAGCCGTACTAGCGGGGGCTGGTACCAAGAGACCCAGTACTTC.